This TCR beta chain is from a study of Graves' ophthalmopathy and Graves' hyperthyroidism. This clonotype was seen at least ten times. What it binds is not known. Study-wide points: A model of 13 signatures distinguished ophthalmopathy from stable hyperthyroidism at around 90% sensitivity and about 80% specificity. Blood contained most expanded thyroid clonotypes exceeding 0.001 frequency.

Per germline, CDR1 LNHDA and CDR2 SQIVND (reference sequence). Trimming took off 3 bases at V and 9 bases at J, with 12 bases between the two ends. The CDR3 is 13 residues long. As the template, RNA transcripts were used to amplify TCR beta CDR3 regions. RT-PCR in the first round used HTBI primers; a second-round multiplex PCR followed. MiXCR, run by TCRdb on the multiplex PCR reads, gives a single entry per CDR3 protein. The table records around 1,200,000 distinct CDR3 sequences, 35% to 40% of them present only once. Among the exclusions were patients with other autoimmune diseases, uncontrolled infections, pregnancy or lactation. Clinical symptoms, serum thyroxine, TRAb, thyroid ultrasound and orbital computed tomography were relied on for diagnosis.

This receptor was taken from an adult man with Graves' hyperthyroidism. This chain links TRBV19 with TRBJ1-5, with D hard to call. The specimen sequenced was peripheral blood or thyroid tissue (not recorded which). DNA for the CDR3: TGTGCCAGTAGTATTCAAGTTCCGCCGCCCCAGCATTTT. Protein sequence: CASSIQVPPPQHF.